This T cell receptor beta chain was captured by sequencing in a study of T cell changes during pregnancy in multiple sclerosis. Germline V gene data show CDR1 as SQVTM and CDR2 as ANQGSEA. Trimming at V came to 3 bases and at J to 6 bases, leaving 6 bases not matched to a gene. This CDR3 is built from 13 residues. Libraries were prepared by immunoSEQ multiplex PCR; TCRdb keeps only in-frame clonotypes and omits some of them. Of over 80,000 clones listed, approximately 90% are singletons. The TCR comes from a female donor in good health, enrolled as a control in a pregnancy study. The chain carries TRBV29-1 and TRBJ1-2; 8 bases match TRBD1. The sample was peripheral blood, taken in the second trimester of pregnancy. CDR3: CSVDARGQDGYTF. The CDR3 DNA is TGCAGCGTTGACGCCCGGGGACAGGATGGCTACACCTTC.